The 3 T cell receptor beta chains presented below share a single source sample, sequenced in a study of human T cells and chemical hapten exposure. From the RACE reads, TCRdb called clonotypes with MiXCR, one entry per CDR3 protein. The sample contains about 340,000 distinct CDR3 sequences, under 9% of which appear only once. As for time point: patch test 1, 2 weeks after DPC sensitization. The treatment: therapeutic diphenylcyclopropenone sensitization with weekly scalp DPC. The starting material was whole blood, obtained in connection with sensitization to the hapten diphenylcyclopropenone (DPC). Receptor source: a woman aged 18 to 35 with alopecia areata. Some clones in this sample may be carry-over from other donors' samples.

This clonotype was found many times. The chain recombines TRBV6-1 with TRBJ2-3; 7 bases are a match to TRBD2. V gave up 10 bases and J gave up 1 base; unmatched junction bases: 11. This CDR3 is 15 amino acids long. CDR1 and CDR2 (germline): MNHNS, SASEGT. The CDR3 DNA follows: TGTGCCACTACGAGCGGGACGGCACGCACAGATACGCAGTATTTT. Protein sequence: CATTSGTARTDTQYF.

This clonotype turned up a few times. This chain joins TRBV10-3 and TRBJ2-3, with 8 bases aligning to TRBD2. Germline CDR1 is ENHRY and CDR2 is SYGVKD. After removal of 4 bases from V and 0 bases from J, the junction contained 9 bases not matched to a gene. This CDR3 has 17 residues. The CDR3 region is CAISAPVAGSSTDTQYF. The DNA of the CDR3 is TGTGCCATCAGTGCCCCGGTAGCGGGGTCTAGCACAGATACGCAGTATTTT.

There are a few counts of this clonotype. J is TRBJ2-7 and V is TRBV5-5; no firm D call. V gave up 6 bases and J gave up 0 bases, with 13 bases separating them. CDR3 length equals 14 residues. Germline values: CDR1 SGHKS, CDR2 YYEKEE (reference sequence). The CDR3 DNA reads as TGTGCCAGCACCTTAACCGGAAGCTCCTACGAGCAGTACTTC. Amino acid sequence: CASTLTGSSYEQYF.